This TCR beta chain was sequenced in a study of regulatory T cells in long-lasting Graves disease. Study-level information: Persistent cases were those of Graves' disease that involved over 5 years of antithyroid drugs with positive TSH receptor antibodies. Study conclusions and caveats: TCR diversity in persistent Graves' patients was below that of newly diagnosed ones.

This clonotype was found a few times. Its specificity is unknown. Time point here: persistent/refractory GD, antithyroid drugs over 5 years with positive TRAb. TCR sequences were obtained from RNA taken from PBMCs. Looked up from germline, CDR1 is MNHEY and CDR2 is SMNVEV (reference sequence). The CDR3 is 11 amino acids. V was clipped by 6 bases and J by 7 bases, with 9 bases between them. Arm-PCR of CDR3 regions and iRepertoire HTBI primers were used to build TCR beta libraries. TCRdb fed the multiplex PCR reads into MiXCR, producing one record per CDR3 protein. Of a few hundred thousand distinct CDR3 sequences listed, roughly 25% are singletons.

The receptor's source is a woman aged 40-49 years with Graves disease. The sequencing used peripheral blood mononuclear cells (PBMCs), collected when the disease was refractory, from a patient treated with antithyroid drugs. The genes are TRBV27 and TRBJ1-2; D not resolved. CDR3 region: CASRKEGGYTF. The CDR3 region has the DNA TGTGCCAGCAGGAAGGAGGGTGGCTACACCTTC.